Shown below are 9 T cell receptor beta chains from a single sample sequenced in a study of OX40 agonist ivuxolimab in advanced cancers. TCRdb's copy holds only in-frame clones and misses some; the assay was immunoSEQ multiplex PCR. The sample has approximately 35,000 clones, approximately 79% seen once. Sequencing used CD4+ or CD8+ T cells sorted from blood, obtained in a trial of the OX40 agonist ivuxolimab. The receptor set was obtained from an adult with an advanced solid tumor such as melanoma, head and neck, liver or kidney cancer.

The chain couples TRBV30 to TRBJ1-6; no clear D gene. V lost 0 bases and J 6 bases, leaving 9 bases between the germline ends. Germline assignment: CDR1 GTSNPN and CDR2 SVGIG (reference sequence). This CDR3 has 14 residues. The DNA of the CDR3 is TGTGCCTGGAGTGTAACAGTCCGTAATTCACCCCTCCACTTT. It translates to CAWSVTVRNSPLHF.

This clone occurred a few times. The chain is built from TRBV10-3 and TRBJ1-1, with 7 bases aligning to TRBD1. Germline V gene sequence: CDR1 ENHRY, CDR2 SYGVKD. Germline trimming cut 3 bases from V and 5 bases from J; bases unmatched to any gene: 3. CDR3 size: 13 residues. The CDR3 region is CAISEDRVTEAFF. The CDR3 DNA reads TGTGCCATCAGTGAAGACAGGGTAACTGAAGCTTTCTTT.

This chain links TRBV28 with TRBJ1-5, with D tentatively TRBD1 (5 bases). The CDR3 spans 15 residues. In germline, CDR1 is MDHEN, CDR2 SYDVKM. V gave up 2 bases and J gave up 4 bases, with 12 bases separating them. The chain's CDR3 is CASSLSGTRNQPQHF. The CDR3 coding sequence is TGTGCCAGCAGTTTAAGTGGGACCCGGAATCAGCCCCAGCATTTT.

This clone was seen a few times. The chain uses TRBV30 and TRBJ1-6; TRBD1 agrees at 9 bases. The CDR3 runs 15 residues. CDR1 GTSNPN and CDR2 SVGIG come from the germline V gene (reference sequence). The junction had 7 bases not matched to a gene; V was cut back by 1 base and J by 9 bases. The CDR3 DNA reads as TGTGCCTGGAGTGCGGGGACAGGGAATAGTTCACCCCTCCACTTT. It translates to CAWSAGTGNSSPLHF.

The chain uses TRBV10-3 and TRBJ1-4; 11 nucleotides agree with TRBD1. Germline values: CDR1 ENHRY, CDR2 SYGVKD. V lost 3 bases to trimming and J lost 8 bases; unmatched junction nucleotides: 5. This CDR3 is built from 15 residues. CDR3 bases: TGTGCCATCAGTGATTCCGGGACAGGGGGGGAAAAACTGTTTTTT. Translating gives CAISDSGTGGEKLFF.

V and J are TRBV5-1 and TRBJ1-1; no reliable D call. Deletions cut 3 bases from V and 0 bases from J, with 9 bases between. Germline-derived CDR1 and CDR2 are SGHRS and YFSETQ. This CDR3 spans 14 amino acids. In nucleotides, the CDR3 is TGCGCCAGCAGCTCCCAAGGTTTGAACACTGAAGCTTTCTTT. This encodes CASSSQGLNTEAFF. Together with reference TRBV5-1 and TRBJ1-1, the CDR3 gives the full variable domain: KAGVTQTPRYLIKTRGQQVTLSCSPISGHRSVSWYQQTPGQGLQFLFEYFSETQRNKGNFPGRFSGRQFSNSRSEMNVSTLELGDSALYLCASSSQGLNTEAFFGQGTRLTVV.

This chain joins TRBV19 and TRBJ2-7; TRBD2 agrees at 15 bases. Germline V gene sequence: CDR1 LNHDA, CDR2 SQIVND (reference sequence). This CDR3 is 17 amino acids long. V lost 1 base and J lost 0; bases outside the gene matches: 1. The CDR3 region has the DNA TGTGCCAGTAGTATAGCGGGACTAGCGGGGGGCTCCTACGAGCAGTACTTC. Its protein is CASSIAGLAGGSYEQYF.

The genes are TRBV5-5 and TRBJ2-2, with D unresolved. Trimming cost V 0 bases and J 0 bases, with 3 bases left between them. CDR1 SGHKS and CDR2 YYEKEE come from the germline V gene (reference sequence). The length of the CDR3 is 14 residues. CDR3 residues: CASSLGTNTGELFF. As DNA, the CDR3 is TGTGCCAGCAGCTTGGGTACGAACACCGGGGAGCTGTTTTTT.

The V call is TRBV5-1, the J call TRBJ2-7; a possible D gene is TRBD1 (5 bases). The CDR3 totals 13 residues. The V end lost 6 bases, the J end lost 3 bases, and 13 bases lay between the germline ends. Germline values: CDR1 SGHRS, CDR2 YFSETQ. The DNA for the CDR3 is TGCGCCAGCACCTTCATCCAGGGCTACGAGCAGTACTTC. Amino acid sequence: CASTFIQGYEQYF.